This is a list of T cell receptor beta chains from one sample in a study of post-analysis software for immune sequencing data. TCRdb analysed the PCR reads with MiXCR anew, one entry per CDR3 protein. The sample lists hundreds of thousands of distinct CDR3 sequences, 25% to 30% occurring once. Sample: blood. The receptors here all came from a girl between 10 and 17 years old with multiple sclerosis. The CDR3 runs from the conserved cysteine through the conserved F or W. Fields, in order: V gene, J gene, clone size, D gene, CDR3 DNA, CDR3 protein. A D gene is named only where the DNA matches it firmly. Clone size appears in some rows only: once, few, many, or a class for an expanded clone.

>TRBV29-1|TRBJ2-7|once|TRBD1
TGCAGCGTTTCTGGACAGGGGTCCTCCTACGAGCAGTACTTC
CSVSGQGSSYEQYF
>TRBV28|TRBJ1-3|once|-
TGTGCCAGCAGCTTAAACCCCCGCGGCATATATTTT
CASSLNPRGIYF
>TRBV5-1|TRBJ1-1|few|TRBD1
TGCGCCAGCAGCCATGGACAGGGACCTGAAGCTTTCTTT
CASSHGQGPEAFF
>TRBV5-1|TRBJ2-6|-|-
TGCGCCAGCAGCCTAGGGTCCTCTGGGGCCAACGTCCCGACTTTC
CASSLGSSGANVPTF
>TRBV7-2|TRBJ1-1|many|TRBD1
TGTGCCAGCAGCTTTCCAGGGGGCACTGAAGCTTTCTTT
CASSFPGGTEAFF
>TRBV12-3/TRBV12-4|TRBJ2-5|-|TRBD1
TGTGCCAGCAGTTGGACAGGCCGGCAAGAGACCCAGTACTTC
CASSWTGRQETQYF
>TRBV20-1|TRBJ1-6|many|-
TGCAGTGCTAGAGTGGGAGATTGGTCACCCCTCCACTTT
CSARVGDWSPLHF
>TRBV9|TRBJ1-2|-|TRBD1
TGTGCCAGCAGCGTAGCTGGGGGACAGGGCAATGGCTACACCTTC
CASSVAGGQGNGYTF
>TRBV27|TRBJ1-1|-|-
TGTGCCAGCAGTCCCTCCGGCGTAATGAACACTGAAGCTTTCTTT
CASSPSGVMNTEAFF
>TRBV9|TRBJ2-1|many|-
TGTGCCAGCAGCGTGGGGGGACAGAGCTCCTACAATGAGCAGTTCTTC
CASSVGGQSSYNEQFF
>TRBV28|TRBJ2-1|-|TRBD2
TGTGCGGGGTCCGGGACTAGCGGGAGCAATGAGCAGTTCTTC
CAGSGTSGSNEQFF
>TRBV9|TRBJ2-1|-|-
TGTGCCAGCAGCGGGGGTCGCAATGAGCAGTTCTTC
CASSGGRNEQFF
>TRBV6-2/TRBV6-3|TRBJ1-5|few|-
TGTGCCAGCAGTCCTGCGGGAGATCAGCCCCAGCATTTT
CASSPAGDQPQHF
>TRBV5-5|TRBJ1-5|few|-
TGTGCCAGCAGCTTCTGGGGGGAGGATCAGCCCCAGCATTTT
CASSFWGEDQPQHF
>TRBV15|TRBJ2-5|-|-
TGTGCCACCGACAGAGGCCCACAGGGAGATTCGGAGACCCAGTACTTC
CATDRGPQGDSETQYF
>TRBV20-1|TRBJ2-1|-|TRBD1
TGCAGTGCTAGAGCGTGGGGGACAGAATTCTACAATGAGCAGTTCTTC
CSARAWGTEFYNEQFF
>TRBV11-2|TRBJ2-5|-|TRBD2
TGTGCCAGCAGCCTTAGACTAGCGGACCGGGGGACCCAGTACTTC
CASSLRLADRGTQYF